This T cell receptor beta chain stems from a study of T cells in Graves' hyperthyroidism and ophthalmopathy. The CDR3 regions of TCR beta were amplified from RNA transcripts. First-round RT-PCR of the TCR CDR3 relied on the HTBI primer set. MiXCR was run by TCRdb on the multiplex PCR reads, yielding one entry per CDR3 protein. This repertoire shows about 270,000 distinct CDR3 sequences, about 20% found once; its top ten account for around 64%. CDR1 and CDR2 from the germline V gene are LGHNT and FRNRAP. Unmatched junction bases numbered 13, after V lost 6 bases and J lost 7 bases. The CDR3 spans 16 residues.

The V gene is TRBV12-5, the J gene TRBJ1-5, with 9 bases that match TRBD1. This sequence was found in a man aged 25 to 40 with Graves' ophthalmopathy. The sample taken for sequencing was blood. CDR3 amino acids: CASGGTGTGSGQPQHF. CDR3 sequence (DNA): TGTGCTAGTGGCGGAACCGGGACAGGGAGCGGGCAGCCCCAGCATTTT.